This T cell receptor (beta chain) was captured in a study of blood T cells in healthy people across ages. The use of a sample-barcoded 5' primer and a J-beta primer mix characterized a second PCR of roughly 6 to 11 cycles. TCRdb analysed the 5' RACE reads with MiXCR anew, one entry per CDR3 protein. The top ten hold roughly a tenth of the sample, which has about 930,000 distinct CDR3 sequences, almost 30% seen once. CDR1 and CDR2 from the germline V gene are SGHTA and FQGNSA. V was pared by 3 bases and J by 2 bases, with 6 bases of the junction left unmatched. The CDR3 sequence is 16 residues long. Roughly 10 milliliters of peripheral blood were drawn from each donor. This clonotype was picked up a small number of times. The sample also formed part of further work on T cells of mothers and their children. From that paper: Slightly higher but non-significant overlap marked related mother-child pairs versus unrelated pairs.

Sequences were obtained from blood. The genes are TRBV7-2 and TRBJ1-5; 8 bases align to TRBD1. This clonotype originated in a woman in her thirties or forties in good health. The CDR3 reads CASSLDGQGRNQPQHF. The CDR3 bases are TGTGCCAGCAGCTTGGACGGACAGGGTCGCAATCAGCCCCAGCATTTT. The full variable domain, rest sourced from reference TRBV7-2 and TRBJ1-5, is GAGVSQSPSNKVTEKGKDVELRCDPISGHTALYWYRQSLGQGLEFLIYFQGNSAPDKSGLPSDRFSAERTGGSVSTLTIQRTQQEDSAVYLCASSLDGQGRNQPQHFGDGTRLSIL.